Each of the 28 T cell receptor beta chains below was sequenced from the same sample in a study of blood T cell repertoires in COVID-19. This table comes from immunoSEQ multiplex PCR, and its TCRdb copy is limited to in-frame clones, with some not included. The sample contains about 120,000 clones, roughly 80% of which appear only once. The sample comprised peripheral blood. Receptors were obtained from a man aged 45 to 65 with acute or convalescent COVID-19.

The chain carries TRBV7-9 and TRBJ2-2; D perhaps matches TRBD2 (6 bases). The V end was cut by 5 bases, the J end by 1 base, with 14 bases between. Germline V gene sequence: CDR1 SEHNR, CDR2 FQNEAQ (reference sequence). The CDR3 runs 16 residues. The CDR3 sequence is CASSPPGLGNTGELFF. As DNA, the CDR3 is TGTGCCAGCAGCCCGCCGGGACTGGGGAACACCGGGGAGCTGTTTTTT.

A single count supports this clone. The rearrangement joins TRBV18 to TRBJ1-3; D ambiguous. V was shortened by 3 bases and J by 0 bases, with 12 bases between the two germline ends. Germline V lookup: CDR1 KGHSH, CDR2 LQKENI. The CDR3 extends over 16 amino acids. CDR3 sequence: CASSPLQISSGNTIYF. Written as DNA, the CDR3 is TGTGCCAGCTCACCCTTACAAATTTCCTCTGGAAACACCATATATTTT.

The V and J genes are TRBV5-5 and TRBJ1-5; D uncertain. The length of the CDR3 is 13 residues. The germline V gene encodes CDR1 SGHKS and CDR2 YYEKEE (reference sequence). The V end lost 2 bases, the J end lost 7 bases, and 10 bases lay between the germline ends. The CDR3 reads CASSLREIQPQHF. In DNA form, the CDR3 reads TGTGCCAGCAGCTTAAGGGAGATACAGCCCCAGCATTTT.

This clone appeared a few times. Other DNA sequences of this sample code for an identical CDR3. CDR3 DNA: TGTGCCACCAGCAGAGACAGGGGAGAGACCCAGTACTTC. Residues: CATSRDRGETQYF. The chain employs TRBV15 and TRBJ2-5; D is perhaps TRBD1 (6 bases). CDR1 LNHNV and CDR2 YYDKDF come from the germline V gene (reference sequence). The CDR3 extends over 13 amino acids. V was trimmed by 0 bases and J by 4 bases, leaving 6 bases between them. The variable domain in full, with the rest retrieved from reference TRBV15 and TRBJ2-5, is DAMVIQNPRYQVTQFGKPVTLSCSQTLNHNVMYWYQQKSSQAPKLLFHYYDKDFNNEADTPDNFQSRRPNTSFCFLDIRSPGLGDTAMYLCATSRDRGETQYFGPGTRLLVL.

The CDR3 is CASNVRGEKLFF. The CDR3 DNA sequence: TGTGCCAGCAACGTCAGGGGTGAAAAACTGTTTTTT. The chain recombines TRBV6-6 with TRBJ1-4; D is possibly TRBD1 (6 bases). The CDR3 is 12 residues long. CDR1 and CDR2 from the germline V gene are MNHNY and SVGAGI (reference sequence). The germline V and J ends were trimmed by 7 bases and 7 bases, with 10 bases remaining between them.

The chain joins TRBV9 to TRBJ1-2; 8 bases align to TRBD1. Germline lookup yields CDR1 SGDLS and CDR2 YYNGEE. The CDR3 loop spans 19 amino acids. The J segment lost 0 bases and the V segment lost 5 bases, leaving 18 bases of the junction unmatched. This chain's CDR3 is CASSAGPRTGRTSNYGYTF. The CDR3 DNA follows: TGTGCCAGCAGTGCCGGCCCCAGGACAGGGCGCACCTCTAACTATGGCTACACCTTC.

This sequence joins TRBV28 and TRBJ2-1; 8 bases fit TRBD2. The CDR3 contains 12 residues. Germline loops: CDR1 MDHEN, CDR2 SYDVKM. The V segment lost 5 bases and the J segment 14 bases; nucleotides outside the gene matches: 8. The CDR3 sequence: CASSPGGETKFF. Here the CDR3 DNA reads TGTGCCAGCAGTCCCGGGGGGGAGACAAAGTTCTTC.

The gene calls are TRBV7-3 and TRBJ2-2; D is perhaps TRBD2 (7 bases). The CDR3 has 14 amino acids. Per germline, CDR1 SGHTA and CDR2 FQGTGA. Trimming cost V 3 bases and J 6 bases, with 11 bases left between them. CDR3 protein: CASSLSGGPGELFF. The CDR3 DNA is TGTGCCAGCAGCTTGTCCGGGGGGCCCGGGGAGCTGTTTTTT.

The chain carries TRBV9 and TRBJ2-1; 11 bases agree with TRBD2. The CDR3 is 15 residues long. V lost 3 bases and J lost 2; bases outside the gene matches: 1. The V gene's germline CDR1 is SGDLS and CDR2 YYNGEE. CDR3 coding DNA: TGTGCCAGCAGCGGTAGCGGGGGGGCCTACAATGAGCAGTTCTTC. It translates to CASSGSGGAYNEQFF. Complete variable domain (other parts from reference TRBV9 and TRBJ2-1): DSGVTQTPKHLITATGQRVTLRCSPRSGDLSVYWYQQSLDQGLQFLIQYYNGEERAKGNILERFSAQQFPDLHSELNLSSLELGDSALYFCASSGSGGAYNEQFFGPGTRLTVL.

J is TRBJ1-2 and V is TRBV29-1; D is unresolved. Germline CDR1 reads SQVTM; CDR2 reads ANQGSEA. Trimming removed 3 bases at V and 5 bases at J, with 13 bases between. There are 13 residues in the CDR3. In DNA form, the CDR3 reads TGCAGCGTTGATAATGGGGAGAGGTATGGCTACACCTTC. This sequence encodes CSVDNGERYGYTF.

This sequence joins TRBV24-1 and TRBJ2-3, with D possibly being TRBD1 (5 bases). Germline values: CDR1 KGHDR, CDR2 SFDVKD. Trimming removed 5 bases from V and 2 bases from J, with 16 bases in between. This CDR3 contains 16 residues. As DNA, the CDR3 is TGTGCCACCAGTGCAGGGTACCTCTCCCCCACAGATACGCAGTATTTT. Protein: CATSAGYLSPTDTQYF.

This rearrangement joins TRBV5-3 to TRBJ2-4, with D possibly being TRBD2 (6 bases). TRBV5-3 is known as an ORF, though its function is uncertain. The CDR3 has 17 amino acids. Deletions cut 4 bases from V and 5 bases from J, with 22 bases between. This CDR3 is CARSPTLGEREENIQYF. For the CDR3, the DNA is TGTGCCAGAAGCCCAACTTTGGGGGAAAGGGAGGAAAACATTCAGTACTTC.

The rearrangement links TRBV12-5 to TRBJ1-3, with a tentative D call TRBD1 (5 bases). The CDR3 contains 19 residues. V shed 0 bases and J shed 0 bases, with 18 bases lying between them. CDR1 and CDR2 (germline): LGHNT, FRNRAP. The CDR3 here is CASGLVRGLIRSSGNTIYF. The CDR3 DNA reads TGTGCTAGTGGTTTGGTACGGGGACTGATAAGAAGCTCTGGAAACACCATATATTTT.

This clone was counted only a few times. V gene TRBV6-2 or TRBV6-3 combines with J gene TRBJ2-2, with D unresolved. Germline V CDR1 and CDR2: MNHEY, SVGEGT. The CDR3 is 14 residues long. V gave up 5 bases and J gave up 0 bases, with 7 bases separating them. The CDR3 spells CASSLTSNTGELFF. CDR3 DNA sequence: TGTGCCAGCAGTCTCACTTCGAACACCGGGGAGCTGTTTTTT.

The V and J genes are TRBV19 and TRBJ1-5, with D perhaps matching TRBD1 (5 bases). The germline gives CDR1 LNHDA, CDR2 SQIVND (reference sequence). V lost 6 bases to trimming and J lost 6 bases, with 15 bases between them. This CDR3 comprises 14 residues. The CDR3 DNA is TGTGCCAGTAGATTGTCAGGGCGTTTTCAGCCCCAGCATTTT. As protein: CASRLSGRFQPQHF.

This clone was picked up a small number of times. This chain connects TRBV2 to TRBJ1-5, with 8 bases fitting TRBD1. Germline trimming cut 1 base from V and 1 base from J; bases unmatched to any gene: 6. The CDR3 totals 17 residues. Germline CDR1 SNHLY, CDR2 FYNNEI. This CDR3 is CASSEGRGRRSNQPQHF. CDR3 nucleotides: TGTGCCAGCAGTGAAGGCAGGGGGCGAAGAAGCAATCAGCCCCAGCATTTT.

The gene calls are TRBV6-1 and TRBJ2-1; 8 bases are a match to TRBD2. Germline loops: CDR1 MNHNS, CDR2 SASEGT. Germline trimming cut 1 base from V and 8 bases from J; bases unmatched to any gene: 13. The CDR3 is 17 amino acids. DNA for the CDR3: TGTGCCAGCAGTGAAGAGGGTAGCGGGACCTATTTCGATGAGCAGTTCTTC. The encoded protein is CASSEEGSGTYFDEQFF.

This clone appeared a single time. The junction does not match germline at one end; this may be a read error. Written as DNA, the CDR3 is TGTGTCAGCAGCTATACCGGGACTAGCGGGGAGACCCAGTACTTC. Protein: CVSSYTGTSGETQYF. The chain carries TRBV27 and TRBJ2-5, with 12 bases lining up with TRBD2. This CDR3 spans 15 amino acids. Germline CDR1 reads MNHEY; CDR2 reads SMNVEV (reference sequence).

This sequence joins TRBV5-1 and TRBJ1-5, with a weak D call TRBD1 (5 bases). The length of the CDR3 is 15 residues. With 1 base removed from V and 7 bases from J, the gap between germline ends came to 15 bases. Germline V gene data show CDR1 as SGHRS and CDR2 as YFSETQ. The CDR3, as DNA: TGCGCCAGCAGCTTGAACGGGGGGGGTGAGCAGCCCCAGCATTTT. The encoded protein is CASSLNGGGEQPQHF.

CDR3 in DNA: TGTGCCAGCAGCGTACTTCAGGGGGATAATTCACCCCTCCACTTT. Translating gives CASSVLQGDNSPLHF. The gene calls are TRBV7-9 and TRBJ1-6; 7 bases agree with TRBD1. The CDR3 runs to 15 residues. CDR1 is SEHNR and CDR2 is FQNEAQ in the germline V gene (reference sequence). J lost 5 bases, V lost 5 bases, and 6 bases had no gene match.

The chain links TRBV6-2 or TRBV6-3 to TRBJ2-4; no reliable D call. CDR3 length: 15 residues. The germline CDR1 and CDR2 sequences are MNHEY and SVGEGT. Between the trimmed V and J ends, which lost 0 bases and 3 bases, there was a span of 9 bases. The CDR3: CASSYSPDNKNIQYF. The CDR3 nucleotides read TGTGCCAGCAGTTACTCGCCAGATAACAAAAACATTCAGTACTTC.

DNA of the CDR3: TGTGCCAGCAGTTTCTATACTAACCCGACAGGGGCTCTGGGCACTGAAGCTTTCTTT. This codes for CASSFYTNPTGALGTEAFF. This chain connects TRBV28 to TRBJ1-1; 8 nucleotides match TRBD1. The CDR3 loop spans 19 amino acids. After removal of 3 bases from V and 4 bases from J, the junction contained 19 bases not matched to a gene. CDR1 is MDHEN and CDR2 is SYDVKM in the germline V gene. The full variable domain, with the rest looked up from reference TRBV28 and TRBJ1-1, is DVKVTQSSRYLVKRTGEKVFLECVQDMDHENMFWYRQDPGLGLRLIYFSYDVKMKEKGDIPEGYSVSREKKERFSLILESASTNQTSMYLCASSFYTNPTGALGTEAFFGQGTRLTVV.

The rearrangement uses TRBV2 and TRBJ1-5; possibly TRBD1 for D (5 bases). The V end was cut by 4 bases, the J end by 7 bases, with 11 bases between. This CDR3 contains 13 residues. Germline assignment: CDR1 SNHLY and CDR2 FYNNEI. The CDR3, as DNA: TGTGCCAGCAGTGCGGGGGTGGGCCAGCCCCAGCATTTT. Encoded protein: CASSAGVGQPQHF.

This clone was observed once. This chain joins TRBV19 and TRBJ1-3; D is uncertain. Trimming removed 3 bases from V and 4 bases from J, with 10 bases in between. CDR1 is LNHDA, CDR2 SQIVND, per germline (reference sequence). This CDR3 comprises 14 residues. As DNA, the CDR3 is TGTGCCAGTAGTATTACGGGGTCCGGAAACACCATATATTTT. It yields the protein CASSITGSGNTIYF.

The chain is built from TRBV6-5 and TRBJ1-5, with 11 nucleotides matching TRBD1. Trimming cost V 6 bases and J 7 bases; bases outside gene matches: 2. The CDR3 spans 13 residues. Germline lookup yields CDR1 MNHEY and CDR2 SVGAGI. Here the CDR3 DNA reads TGTGCCAGCAGAAGGGACAGGGGGCAGCCCCAGCATTTT. Protein sequence: CASRRDRGQPQHF.

The rearrangement uses TRBV19 and TRBJ2-1; D is perhaps TRBD2 (6 bases). Trimming stripped 10 bases from V and 0 bases from J, with 16 bases between. Germline V gene sequence: CDR1 LNHDA, CDR2 SQIVND (reference sequence). The CDR3 spans 15 residues. The CDR3 loop is CATRRAVSSYNEQFF. CDR3 nucleotides: TGTGCCACCCGGAGGGCAGTTAGCTCCTACAATGAGCAGTTCTTC.

This chain joins TRBV3-1 (or the pseudogene TRBV3-2) and TRBJ1-4; D is unclear. The CDR3 spans 15 residues. CDR1 and CDR2 from the germline V gene are LGHDT and YNNKEL (reference sequence). Trimming removed 0 bases at V and 0 bases at J, with 5 bases between. CDR3 residues: CASSQDFSTNEKLFF. Written as DNA, the CDR3 is TGTGCCAGCAGCCAAGATTTCTCAACTAATGAAAAACTGTTTTTT.

This clone was found once. V gene TRBV6-5 combines with J gene TRBJ2-3; 9 bases line up with TRBD1. Per the germline V gene, CDR1 is MNHEY and CDR2 is SVGAGI. The CDR3 has 14 amino acids. CDR3 amino acids: CATTRDRGTDTQYF. DNA for the CDR3: TGTGCAACTACTAGGGACAGGGGCACAGATACGCAGTATTTT.